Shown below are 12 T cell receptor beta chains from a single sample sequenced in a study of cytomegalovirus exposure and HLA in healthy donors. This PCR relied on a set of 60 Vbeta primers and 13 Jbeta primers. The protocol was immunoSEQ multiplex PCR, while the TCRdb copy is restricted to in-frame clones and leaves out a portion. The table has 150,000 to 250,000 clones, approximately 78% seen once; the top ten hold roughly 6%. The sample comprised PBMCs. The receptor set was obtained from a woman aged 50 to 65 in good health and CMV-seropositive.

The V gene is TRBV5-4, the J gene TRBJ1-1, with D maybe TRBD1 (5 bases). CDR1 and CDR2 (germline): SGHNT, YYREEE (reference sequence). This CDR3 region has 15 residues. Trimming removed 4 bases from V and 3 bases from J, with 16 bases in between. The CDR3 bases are TGTGCCAGCAGCCTCATGAGGAGGGGCCACACTGAAGCTTTCTTT. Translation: CASSLMRRGHTEAFF.

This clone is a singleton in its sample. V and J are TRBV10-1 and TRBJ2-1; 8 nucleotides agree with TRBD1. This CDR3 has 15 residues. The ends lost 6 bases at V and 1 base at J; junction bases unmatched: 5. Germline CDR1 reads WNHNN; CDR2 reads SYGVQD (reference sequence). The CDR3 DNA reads TGCGCCAGCAGCGGGCAGGGGGCATCCTACAATGAGCAGTTCTTC. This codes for CASSGQGASYNEQFF.

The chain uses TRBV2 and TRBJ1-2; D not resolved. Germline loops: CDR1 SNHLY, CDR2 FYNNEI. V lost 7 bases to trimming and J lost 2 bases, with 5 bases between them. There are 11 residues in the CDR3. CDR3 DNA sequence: TGTGCCAGCACCCAGAACTATGGCTACACCTTC. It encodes CASTQNYGYTF.

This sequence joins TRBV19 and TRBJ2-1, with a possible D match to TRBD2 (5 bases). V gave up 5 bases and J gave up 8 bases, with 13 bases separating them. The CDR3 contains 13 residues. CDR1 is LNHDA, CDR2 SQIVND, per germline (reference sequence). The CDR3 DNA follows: TGTGCCAGTAGTCCACGGACCGGGGATGAGCAGTTCTTC. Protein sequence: CASSPRTGDEQFF.

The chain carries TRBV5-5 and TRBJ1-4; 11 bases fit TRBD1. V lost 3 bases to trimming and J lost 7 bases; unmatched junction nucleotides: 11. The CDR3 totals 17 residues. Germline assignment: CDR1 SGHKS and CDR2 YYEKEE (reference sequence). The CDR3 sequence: CASSSRTGGAGGEKLFF. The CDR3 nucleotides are TGTGCCAGCAGCTCCCGGACAGGGGGCGCTGGAGGTGAAAAACTGTTTTTT.

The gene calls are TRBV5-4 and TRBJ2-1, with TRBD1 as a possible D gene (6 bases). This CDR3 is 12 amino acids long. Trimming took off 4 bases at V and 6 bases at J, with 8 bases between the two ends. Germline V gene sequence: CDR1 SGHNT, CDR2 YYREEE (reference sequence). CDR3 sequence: CASSLQGNEQFF. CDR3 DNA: TGTGCCAGCAGCCTACAGGGCAATGAGCAGTTCTTC.

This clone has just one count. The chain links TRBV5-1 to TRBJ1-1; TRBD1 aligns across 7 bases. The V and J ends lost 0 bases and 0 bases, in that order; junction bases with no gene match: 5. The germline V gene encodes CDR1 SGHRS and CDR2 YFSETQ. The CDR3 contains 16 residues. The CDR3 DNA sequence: TGCGCCAGCAGCTTGGCCGGAACAGGGGTGAACACTGAAGCTTTCTTT. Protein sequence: CASSLAGTGVNTEAFF. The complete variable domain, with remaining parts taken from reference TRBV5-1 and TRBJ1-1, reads KAGVTQTPRYLIKTRGQQVTLSCSPISGHRSVSWYQQTPGQGLQFLFEYFSETQRNKGNFPGRFSGRQFSNSRSEMNVSTLELGDSALYLCASSLAGTGVNTEAFFGQGTRLTVV.

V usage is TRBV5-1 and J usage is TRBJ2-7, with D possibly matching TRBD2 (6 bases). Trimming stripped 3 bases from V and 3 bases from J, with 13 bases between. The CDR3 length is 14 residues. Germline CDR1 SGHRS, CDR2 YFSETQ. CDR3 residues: CASSSGGTNYEQYF. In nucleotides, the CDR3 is TGCGCCAGCAGCTCCGGAGGGACCAACTACGAGCAGTACTTC.

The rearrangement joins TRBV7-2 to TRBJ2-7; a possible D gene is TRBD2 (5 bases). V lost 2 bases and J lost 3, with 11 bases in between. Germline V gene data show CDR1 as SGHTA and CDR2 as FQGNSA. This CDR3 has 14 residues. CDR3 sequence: CASSLLGRDYEQYF. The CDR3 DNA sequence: TGTGCCAGCAGCTTATTAGGGAGAGACTACGAGCAGTACTTC.

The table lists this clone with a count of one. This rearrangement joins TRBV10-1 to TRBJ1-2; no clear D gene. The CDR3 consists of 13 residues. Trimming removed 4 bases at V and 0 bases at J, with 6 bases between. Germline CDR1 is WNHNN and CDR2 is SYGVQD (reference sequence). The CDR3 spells CASSAVANYGYTF. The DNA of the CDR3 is TGCGCCAGCAGTGCGGTAGCTAACTATGGCTACACCTTC.

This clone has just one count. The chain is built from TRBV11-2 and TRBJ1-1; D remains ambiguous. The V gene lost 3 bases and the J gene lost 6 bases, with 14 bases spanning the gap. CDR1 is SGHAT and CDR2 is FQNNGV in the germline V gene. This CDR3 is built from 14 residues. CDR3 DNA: TGTGCCAGCAGCTTGGCGGGGAGTGGTCCTGAAGCTTTCTTT. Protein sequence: CASSLAGSGPEAFF.

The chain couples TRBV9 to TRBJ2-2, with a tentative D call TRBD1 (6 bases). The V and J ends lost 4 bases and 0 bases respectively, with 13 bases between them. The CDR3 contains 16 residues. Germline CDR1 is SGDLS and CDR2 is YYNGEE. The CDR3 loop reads CASSPTTGSNTGELFF. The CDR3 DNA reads TGTGCCAGCAGCCCCACGACAGGTTCGAACACCGGGGAGCTGTTTTTT.